The present entry profiles one T cell receptor (beta chain) with its context. The antigen is unknown. The source of the sample is a study of cytomegalovirus exposure and HLA in healthy donors. Study-level findings and limits: The tendency of first-cohort TCR clusters to co-occur in the 90 to 150 validation repertoires was the finding of a later analysis. The study put 150 or so TCR beta chains on its list as cytomegalovirus-associated.

Sequencing used immunoSEQ multiplex PCR; TCRdb keeps in-frame clones, though not all of them. The profile shows about 98,000 clones, roughly 87% of them singletons. There are 15 residues in the CDR3. Germline lookup yields CDR1 SGDLS and CDR2 YYNGEE. Trimming cost V 3 bases and J 3 bases, with 15 bases left between them. The chain employs TRBV9 and TRBJ1-1, with TRBD1 as a possible D gene (6 bases). What was sequenced was PBMCs. The receptor was derived from a man in his late teens or twenties in good health and CMV-seropositive. This CDR3 reads CASSAKGQGHTEAFF. As DNA, the CDR3 is TGTGCCAGCAGCGCTAAAGGCCAGGGGCACACTGAAGCTTTCTTT.